The entry below gives a single TCR beta chain sequence along with its context. No antigen is known for it. These data are taken from a study of OX40 agonist ivuxolimab in advanced cancers. The V end was cut by 1 base, the J end by 3 bases, with 6 bases between. The CDR3 sequence is 13 residues long. Germline CDR1 is MNHNS and CDR2 is SASEGT. Sequencing was performed with immunoSEQ multiplex PCR; in TCRdb, only in-frame clones are kept and a portion is missing. Seen here are about 71,000 clones, roughly 81% observed once, and the top ten hold approximately 5%. Study results and caveats: At doses 0.1 to 3.0 mg/kg, CD4+ and CD8+ clones expanded.

The source material was CD4+ or CD8+ T cells sorted from blood, sampled in a trial of the OX40 agonist ivuxolimab. The receptor's source is an adult with an advanced solid tumor such as melanoma, head and neck, liver or kidney cancer. This chain links TRBV6-1 with TRBJ1-2; D is unclear. CDR3 loop: CASSEGGDYGYTF. The CDR3 DNA follows: TGTGCCAGCAGTGAAGGTGGGGACTATGGCTACACCTTC.